The rows below give T cell receptor beta chains drawn from one sample of a study of shared clonotypes between healthy human individuals. TCRdb's table, derived via immunoSEQ multiplex PCR, lists solely in-frame clones and lacks some. This table holds more than 500,000 clones, 95% to 96% found once. Sequencing input: naive CD4+ T cells sorted from blood. These receptor sequences come from a woman in her 30s in good health. CDR3s include the opening cysteine and the closing phenylalanine or tryptophan. The D gene is left open where the match is weak. Only some rows state a clone size, as once, few, many or a class for expanded clones.

d_gene: NA
j_gene: TRBJ1-6
abundance: once
v_gene: TRBV28
CDR3nt: TGTGCCAGCAGTTTATGGAGGGATCATAATTCACCCCTCCACTTT
CDR3aa: CASSLWRDHNSPLHF

d_gene: TRBD1
j_gene: TRBJ1-1
abundance: NA
v_gene: TRBV7-9
CDR3nt: TGTGCCAGCAGCCCCTTACAGGGGCTCCCTGAAGCTTTCTTT
CDR3aa: CASSPLQGLPEAFF

d_gene: TRBD2
j_gene: TRBJ2-1
abundance: NA
v_gene: TRBV28
CDR3nt: TGTGCCAGCAGTTGGGGGACTAGCGGGATCAATGAGCAGTTCTTC
CDR3aa: CASSWGTSGINEQFF

d_gene: NA
j_gene: TRBJ2-7
abundance: NA
v_gene: TRBV4-2
CDR3nt: TGTGCCAGCAGCCAGGCCTCCGGGACTGCGTTCTACGAGCAGTACTTC
CDR3aa: CASSQASGTAFYEQYF

d_gene: NA
j_gene: TRBJ1-5
abundance: NA
v_gene: TRBV5-8
CDR3nt: TGTGCCAGCAGCTACGGCCGACGACATAGCAATCAGCCCCAGCATTTT
CDR3aa: CASSYGRRHSNQPQHF

d_gene: TRBD1
j_gene: TRBJ1-3
abundance: NA
v_gene: TRBV19
CDR3nt: TGTGCCAGTAGAACAGGGGATTTCGCCTCTGGAAACACCATATATTTT
CDR3aa: CASRTGDFASGNTIYF

d_gene: NA
j_gene: TRBJ2-4
abundance: NA
v_gene: TRBV19
CDR3nt: TGTGCCAGTAGTATATTTTCAGCTATAGCCAAAAACATTCAGTACTTC
CDR3aa: CASSIFSAIAKNIQYF

d_gene: TRBD2
j_gene: TRBJ2-7
abundance: NA
v_gene: TRBV27
CDR3nt: TGTGCCAGCCGAGGAATCGTCCGGGCTAGCGGTAGCTACGAGCAGTACTTC
CDR3aa: CASRGIVRASGSYEQYF

d_gene: NA
j_gene: TRBJ2-3
abundance: once
v_gene: TRBV15
CDR3nt: TGTGCCACCAGCAGAGATATACAAGGAAACACAGATACGCAGTATTTT
CDR3aa: CATSRDIQGNTDTQYF

d_gene: NA
j_gene: TRBJ1-4
abundance: NA
v_gene: TRBV29-1
CDR3nt: TGCAGCGTTGAAGAACGCCGGGACATCCTACCGGAAAAACTGTTTTTT
CDR3aa: CSVEERRDILPEKLFF

d_gene: NA
j_gene: TRBJ1-2
abundance: NA
v_gene: TRBV25-1
CDR3nt: TGTGCCAGCAGTGAATATGGAAGGGATTGGTATGGCTACACCTTC
CDR3aa: CASSEYGRDWYGYTF

d_gene: NA
j_gene: TRBJ1-2
abundance: NA
v_gene: TRBV10-3
CDR3nt: TGTGCCATCACTGCTTCTCTGGACATAGGTGGCTACACCTTC
CDR3aa: CAITASLDIGGYTF

d_gene: TRBD1
j_gene: TRBJ2-5
abundance: NA
v_gene: TRBV5-6
CDR3nt: TGTGCCAGCAGCGCCAGGGGGAGAAAGCAAGAGACCCAGTACTTC
CDR3aa: CASSARGRKQETQYF

d_gene: TRBD1
j_gene: TRBJ2-2
abundance: NA
v_gene: TRBV2
CDR3nt: TGTGCCAGCAGGGGGACAGGTGCTCACACCGGGGAGCTGTTTTTT
CDR3aa: CASRGTGAHTGELFF

d_gene: TRBD2
j_gene: TRBJ2-1
abundance: NA
v_gene: TRBV27
CDR3nt: TGTGCCAGCAGTGGTAGTTCGCTGGTAGCGGGCAGCTACAATGAGCAGTTCTTC
CDR3aa: CASSGSSLVAGSYNEQFF

d_gene: NA
j_gene: TRBJ2-5
abundance: few
v_gene: TRBV5-1
CDR3nt: TGCGCCAGCAGCTTGGACGAGACCCAGTACTTC
CDR3aa: CASSLDETQYF

d_gene: NA
j_gene: TRBJ1-5
abundance: NA
v_gene: TRBV7-2
CDR3nt: TGTGCCAGCAGCTTAGTGGAGGGAGGTCAGCCCCAGCATTTT
CDR3aa: CASSLVEGGQPQHF